Following are 6 T cell receptor beta chains from one sample sequenced in a study of T cell changes during pregnancy in multiple sclerosis. TCRdb keeps only in-frame clones here, not all; method: immunoSEQ multiplex PCR. The repertoire includes tens of thousands of clones, about 87% of them detected once, and just under 0.6% sits in the top ten. The input for sequencing was CD4+ T cells from peripheral blood mononuclear cells, taken in the first trimester of pregnancy. The receptor set was obtained from a female donor with multiple sclerosis, enrolled in a pregnancy study.

Only a few counts were recorded for this clone. V gene TRBV27 combines with J gene TRBJ2-6; D call uncertain. Trimming took 2 bases from V and 3 from J, leaving 11 bases between them. Germline V gene lookup returns CDR1 MNHEY and CDR2 SMNVEV (reference sequence). The CDR3 spans 16 residues. CDR3 amino acids: CASSLTPNRGANVLTF. Here the CDR3 DNA reads TGTGCCAGCAGTTTAACACCCAATCGTGGGGCCAACGTCCTGACTTTC.

This chain links TRBV7-2 with TRBJ2-4, with TRBD1 matching 9 bases. The CDR3 contains 15 residues. After removal of 8 bases from V and 6 bases from J, the junction contained 11 bases not matched to a gene. Per germline, CDR1 SGHTA and CDR2 FQGNSA. The CDR3 sequence is CASCLVPGQGNIQYF. The CDR3 coding sequence is TGTGCCAGCTGCCTAGTCCCGGGACAGGGAAACATTCAGTACTTC.

The chain carries TRBV6-6 and TRBJ1-5; 11 bases are shared with TRBD1. Trimming at V came to 5 bases and at J to 3 bases, leaving 3 bases not matched to a gene. This CDR3 contains 15 residues. CDR1 and CDR2 from the germline V gene are MNHNY and SVGAGI (reference sequence). CDR3 in amino acids: CASSRGQGVNQPQHF. The CDR3 DNA sequence: TGTGCCAGCAGTAGGGGACAGGGGGTCAATCAGCCCCAGCATTTT.

V usage is TRBV29-1 and J usage is TRBJ2-7; no clear D gene. This CDR3 region has 10 residues. V shed 4 bases and J shed 5 bases, with 6 bases lying between them. Germline CDR1 SQVTM, CDR2 ANQGSEA. CDR3 loop: CSVATNEQYF. In DNA, the CDR3 is TGCAGCGTTGCTACCAACGAGCAGTACTTC.

This clone came up once. The rearrangement uses TRBV11-2 and TRBJ2-3; 8 bases map to TRBD2. J was trimmed by 8 bases and V by 5 bases; bases with no gene match: 9. Per the germline V gene, CDR1 is SGHAT and CDR2 is FQNNGV. The length of the CDR3 is 14 residues. CDR3 in DNA: TGTGCCAGCAGCCCCCCCGGGGGGGTCGGTACGCAGTATTTT. This sequence encodes CASSPPGGVGTQYF. The variable domain in full, with the rest retrieved from reference TRBV11-2 and TRBJ2-3, is EAGVAQSPRYKIIEKRQSVAFWCNPISGHATLYWYQQILGQGPKLLIQFQNNGVVDDSQLPKDRFSAERLKGVDSTLKIQPAKLEDSAVYLCASSPPGGVGTQYFGPGTRLTVL.

This CDR3 is CASSLVAGGGEQYF. CDR3 coding DNA: TGTGCCAGCAGCTTGGTGGCGGGAGGAGGCGAGCAGTACTTC. This rearrangement joins TRBV5-6 to TRBJ2-7; 8 bases are a match to TRBD2. Germline V gene lookup returns CDR1 SGHDT and CDR2 YYEEEE. V lost 0 bases and J lost 6; bases outside the gene matches: 5. The CDR3 sequence is 14 residues long.